A single sample is the source of the 10 T cell receptor beta chains below, sequenced in a study of blood T cells in healthy people across ages. It was with a sample-barcoded 5' primer and a J-beta primer mix that a second PCR of roughly 6 to 11 cycles was run. TCRdb passed the 5' RACE reads through MiXCR, listing each CDR3 protein once. This sample has about 1.5 million distinct CDR3 sequences, with 35% to 45% found just once. Sequences were obtained from blood. These receptors were obtained from a woman aged 18-30 years in good health.

This clonotype was found a few times. This chain uses TRBV25-1 with TRBJ1-5; D call uncertain. V was cut by 2 bases and J by 2 bases, with 10 bases left in between. There are 15 residues in the CDR3. Germline values: CDR1 MGHDK, CDR2 SYGVNS. The chain's CDR3 is CASSERGFGNQPQHF. In DNA, the CDR3 is TGTGCCAGCAGTGAACGAGGGTTCGGCAATCAGCCCCAGCATTTT.

This clonotype was seen a handful of times. This chain joins TRBV7-2 and TRBJ2-3, with 12 bases that match TRBD2. V was pared by 4 bases and J by 1 base, with 3 bases of the junction left unmatched. This CDR3 is 16 amino acids long. Germline V gene lookup returns CDR1 SGHTA and CDR2 FQGNSA. In DNA form, the CDR3 reads TGTGCCAGCAGCTCCAGACTAGCGGGAGGCACAGATACGCAGTATTTT. It yields the protein CASSSRLAGGTDTQYF. Filled out from reference TRBV7-2 and TRBJ2-3, the complete variable domain reads GAGVSQSPSNKVTEKGKDVELRCDPISGHTALYWYRQSLGQGLEFLIYFQGNSAPDKSGLPSDRFSAERTGGSVSTLTIQRTQQEDSAVYLCASSSRLAGGTDTQYFGPGTRLTVL.

This clonotype was observed a few times. At one end the junction does not follow the germline gene, possibly because of a read error. The V gene is TRBV12-3 or TRBV12-4, the J gene TRBJ2-1; TRBD2 matches 7 bases. This CDR3 comprises 14 residues. The CDR3 coding sequence is TGTGCCAGCAGTATAGCGGGTGTCTACAATGAGCAGTTCTTC. It specifies CASSIAGVYNEQFF.

The V call is TRBV20-1, the J call TRBJ1-2, with TRBD1 matching over 9 bases. J gave up 4 bases and V 6 bases, and 9 bases lay outside the gene matches. The CDR3 covers 14 residues. Germline CDR1 and CDR2: DFQATT and SNEGSKA (reference sequence). CDR3 DNA sequence: TGCAGTGCACAGGAGACAGGGGGAATCTATGGCTACACCTTC. This translates into CSAQETGGIYGYTF.

The chain carries TRBV12-5 and TRBJ1-1; 10 bases align to TRBD1. Germline V gene data show CDR1 as LGHNT and CDR2 as FRNRAP. This CDR3 contains 12 residues. Trimming cost V 3 bases and J 12 bases; bases outside gene matches: 4. As DNA, the CDR3 is TGTGCTAGTGGTTTAGGGACAGGGGCGACTTTCTTT. This gives the protein CASGLGTGATFF.

The genes are TRBV7-9 and TRBJ2-1; 10 bases agree with TRBD1. After removal of 2 bases from V and 8 bases from J, the junction contained 6 bases not matched to a gene. CDR3 length: 15 residues. The germline gives CDR1 SEHNR, CDR2 FQNEAQ (reference sequence). The CDR3 sequence is CASSLTGTGEYEQFF. CDR3 nucleotides: TGTGCCAGCAGCTTAACCGGGACAGGGGAGTATGAGCAGTTCTTC.

This clonotype was detected only a few times. The CDR3, as DNA: TGTGCCAGCAGCCCCGTTTTCAACACCGGGGAGCTGTTTTTT. This encodes CASSPVFNTGELFF. The chain combines TRBV7-9 with TRBJ2-2; D unresolved. Trimming removed 5 bases from V and 2 bases from J, with 9 bases in between. From germline, CDR1 is SEHNR and CDR2 FQNEAQ (reference sequence). The CDR3 is 14 residues long.

This clonotype was found many times. The V and J genes are TRBV4-3 and TRBJ2-1; unclear D gene. The V end lost 0 bases, the J end lost 3 bases, and 6 bases lay between the germline ends. This CDR3 is 14 amino acids long. The V gene's germline CDR1 is LGHNA and CDR2 YSLEER. CDR3 region: CASSQDPLYNEQFF. As DNA, the CDR3 is TGCGCCAGCAGCCAAGATCCGCTCTACAATGAGCAGTTCTTC.

The rearrangement links TRBV6-2 or TRBV6-3 to TRBJ1-3; D is unresolved. Germline CDR1 is MNHEY and CDR2 is SVGEGT. The V end lost 2 bases, the J end lost 2 bases, and 19 bases lay between the germline ends. The CDR3 sequence is 18 residues long. The DNA for the CDR3 is TGTGCCAGCAGTTACCGCCATGGACCGGCAGCAGCTGGAAACACCATATATTTT. It specifies CASSYRHGPAAAGNTIYF.

This clonotype was found a few times. The chain combines TRBV6-2 or TRBV6-3 with TRBJ2-3; 9 nucleotides line up with TRBD2. The CDR3 totals 16 residues. Germline V lookup: CDR1 MNHEY, CDR2 SVGEGT. The V and J ends lost 4 bases and 2 bases, in that order; junction bases with no gene match: 7. CDR3 bases: TGTGCCAGCAGTTCGGCTAGCGGGATACTCACAGATACGCAGTATTTT. Translating gives CASSSASGILTDTQYF.